The 26 T cell receptor beta chains below come from one sample, sequenced in a study of cytomegalovirus exposure and HLA in healthy donors. The PCR made use of 60 Vbeta and 13 Jbeta primers. Produced via immunoSEQ multiplex PCR; TCRdb's table is partial and in-frame only. Among approximately 190,000 clones listed, roughly 80% were seen once. The sample taken for sequencing was PBMCs. The receptors shown here come from a man between 45 and 60 years old in good health and CMV-seronegative.

The chain employs TRBV9 and TRBJ1-5, with 9 nucleotides matching TRBD1. The CDR3 spans 14 residues. CDR1 SGDLS and CDR2 YYNGEE come from the germline V gene. V shed 3 bases and J 6 bases; nucleotides not matched to a gene: 4. For the CDR3, the DNA is TGTGCCAGCAGCGCGGACAGGGGAGGTCAGCCCCAGCATTTT. Amino acids: CASSADRGGQPQHF.

This clone was seen once. The chain carries TRBV27 and TRBJ1-5; D is possibly TRBD1 (6 bases). V was trimmed by 3 bases and J by 3 bases, leaving 18 bases between them. The germline gives CDR1 MNHEY, CDR2 SMNVEV (reference sequence). CDR3 length equals 17 residues. This CDR3 reads CASSLAGGLYDNQPQHF. The CDR3 DNA reads as TGTGCCAGCAGTTTGGCGGGGGGGCTTTACGACAATCAGCCCCAGCATTTT.

This clone was seen only once. The chain employs TRBV11-3 and TRBJ2-7, with D uncertain. Trimming pared 1 base from V and 6 bases from J, leaving 10 bases between. The CDR3 has 13 amino acids. In germline, CDR1 is SGHNT, CDR2 YENEEA. In DNA, the CDR3 is TGTGCCAGCAGCTTAGGTCGTTCGTTCGAGCAGTACTTC. Translating it yields CASSLGRSFEQYF.

The rearrangement links TRBV28 to TRBJ1-5, with D possibly being TRBD1 (5 bases). Germline V gene data show CDR1 as MDHEN and CDR2 as SYDVKM. Trimming stripped 4 bases from V and 4 bases from J, with 14 bases between. There are 15 residues in the CDR3. The CDR3: CASSYGGGGNQPQHF. The CDR3 nucleotides are TGTGCCAGCAGTTATGGGGGGGGAGGTAATCAGCCCCAGCATTTT.

The chain is built from TRBV7-2 and TRBJ2-1; D remains ambiguous. Looked up from germline, CDR1 is SGHTA and CDR2 is FQGNSA. Trimming stripped 2 bases from V and 4 bases from J, with 9 bases between. This CDR3 spans 14 amino acids. CDR3 coding DNA: TGTGCCAGCAGCTTATTACCAGGATACAATGAGCAGTTCTTC. It specifies CASSLLPGYNEQFF. Using reference TRBV7-2 and TRBJ2-1 for the parts outside the CDR3, the full variable domain is GAGVSQSPSNKVTEKGKDVELRCDPISGHTALYWYRQSLGQGLEFLIYFQGNSAPDKSGLPSDRFSAERTGGSVSTLTIQRTQQEDSAVYLCASSLLPGYNEQFFGPGTRLTVL.

V gene TRBV6-4 combines with J gene TRBJ2-1; tentatively, D is TRBD2 (7 bases). V was clipped by 0 bases and J by 3 bases, with 9 bases between them. The CDR3 has 15 amino acids. Per the germline V gene, CDR1 is MRHNA and CDR2 is SNTAGT. CDR3 residues: CASSDSGGDYNEQFF. The CDR3 region has the DNA TGTGCCAGCAGTGACTCAGGGGGGGACTACAATGAGCAGTTCTTC.

The V call is TRBV2, the J call TRBJ2-6, with a possible D match to TRBD2 (6 bases). The ends were cut back, 8 bases at V and 2 bases at J, with 10 bases in the middle. The CDR3 is made up of 14 amino acids. Germline CDR1 and CDR2: SNHLY and FYNNEI. CDR3 sequence reads: CASGGRTGANVLTF. The CDR3 DNA is TGTGCCAGCGGGGGGAGGACTGGGGCCAACGTCCTGACTTTC.

The rearrangement uses TRBV10-3 and TRBJ2-1; 9 nucleotides agree with TRBD1. V trimming: 5 bases; J trimming: 5 bases; junction bases outside the gene matches: 1. Germline V gene sequence: CDR1 ENHRY, CDR2 SYGVKD. CDR3 length equals 13 residues. CDR3 sequence reads: CAISRTGDNEQFF. The CDR3 nucleotides are TGTGCCATCAGTAGGACAGGGGACAATGAGCAGTTCTTC.

The chain carries TRBV7-9 and TRBJ2-1, with TRBD1 as a possible D gene (5 bases). V shed 5 bases and J shed 8 bases, with 13 bases lying between them. CDR3 length: 13 amino acids. CDR1 and CDR2 from the germline V gene are SEHNR and FQNEAQ (reference sequence). The CDR3 region is CASSPGSWDEQFF. CDR3 sequence (DNA): TGTGCCAGCAGCCCAGGGTCTTGGGATGAGCAGTTCTTC.

This clone was seen just once. The rearrangement uses TRBV6-5 and TRBJ1-2; TRBD1 matches at 7 bases. V was pared by 6 bases and J by 5 bases, with 9 bases of the junction left unmatched. CDR3 length: 14 residues. Germline CDR1 and CDR2: MNHEY and SVGAGI. CDR3 sequence: CASRTDRELYGYTF. The CDR3 nucleotides read TGTGCCAGCAGGACCGACAGGGAACTATATGGCTACACCTTC.

The rearrangement links TRBV12-5 to TRBJ2-7; 7 bases are a match to TRBD1. After removal of 7 bases from V and 6 bases from J, the junction contained 27 bases not matched to a gene. The germline V gene encodes CDR1 LGHNT and CDR2 FRNRAP. The length of the CDR3 is 19 residues. The CDR3 sequence is CASVHRQGFISTTGSEQYF. CDR3 sequence (DNA): TGTGCTAGTGTCCATAGACAGGGTTTTATATCAACCACGGGCTCCGAGCAGTACTTC.

This chain uses TRBV5-1 with TRBJ1-4, with TRBD1 matching 9 bases. The germline V gene has CDR1 SGHRS and CDR2 YFSETQ. Trimming cost V 4 bases and J 5 bases; bases outside gene matches: 6. CDR3 length equals 15 residues. The CDR3 DNA is TGCGCCAGCAGCCCTGGACAGGGGAGGAATGAAAAACTGTTTTTT. Its translation: CASSPGQGRNEKLFF.

V and J are TRBV18 and TRBJ2-3; 12 nucleotides align to TRBD2. The CDR3 spans 16 residues. CDR1 and CDR2 (germline): KGHSH, LQKENI. The trim removed 5 bases at V and 2 bases at J, leaving 5 bases unmatched. The CDR3 coding sequence is TGTGCCAGCTCAGCACTAGCGGGGGGAACCACAGATACGCAGTATTTT. It specifies CASSALAGGTTDTQYF.

The chain joins TRBV9 to TRBJ2-7; D remains unclear. Germline loops: CDR1 SGDLS, CDR2 YYNGEE. The CDR3 covers 13 residues. V lost 2 bases and J 3 bases, leaving 9 bases between the germline ends. CDR3 bases: TGTGCCAGCAGCGTTAACGCCGGCTACGAGCAGTACTTC. Encoded protein: CASSVNAGYEQYF.

The chain recombines TRBV5-6 with TRBJ2-5; D remains ambiguous. The germline V gene has CDR1 SGHDT and CDR2 YYEEEE. The CDR3 loop spans 12 amino acids. V was shortened by 6 bases and J by 5 bases, with 11 bases between the two germline ends. Here the CDR3 DNA reads TGTGCCAGCACCTCTTCCGGGGAGACCCAGTACTTC. Residues: CASTSSGETQYF.

This sequence joins TRBV18 and TRBJ1-1; the D is unclear. The germline V and J ends were trimmed by 0 bases and 7 bases, with 9 bases remaining between them. The CDR3 spans 13 residues. Germline CDR1 and CDR2: KGHSH and LQKENI. The CDR3 region has the DNA TGTGCCAGCTCACCACCTGCAGGATTTGAAGCTTTCTTT. Protein sequence: CASSPPAGFEAFF.

This clone has a handful of counts. The chain joins TRBV5-4 to TRBJ1-1; D remains ambiguous. Germline CDR1 reads SGHNT; CDR2 reads YYREEE (reference sequence). With 0 bases removed from V and 0 bases from J, the gap between germline ends came to 6 bases. The CDR3 has 14 amino acids. This CDR3 reads CASSLGGLNTEAFF. DNA of the CDR3: TGTGCCAGCAGCTTGGGCGGATTGAACACTGAAGCTTTCTTT.

CDR3 protein: CASSLMGAGQPQHF. CDR3 bases: TGTGCCAGCAGCTTAATGGGGGCTGGACAGCCCCAGCATTTT. The V call is TRBV5-6, the J call TRBJ1-5; D is possibly TRBD1 (6 bases). The length of the CDR3 is 14 residues. Trimming cost V 2 bases and J 7 bases, with 13 bases left between them. The germline V gene encodes CDR1 SGHDT and CDR2 YYEEEE.

This chain joins TRBV27 and TRBJ2-3, with 7 nucleotides matching TRBD1. Unmatched junction bases numbered 2, after V lost 6 bases and J lost 2 bases. The length of the CDR3 is 13 residues. Germline CDR1 and CDR2: MNHEY and SMNVEV (reference sequence). CDR3 loop: CASSTGDTDTQYF. The CDR3 region has the DNA TGTGCCAGCAGCACAGGGGACACAGATACGCAGTATTTT.

The chain links TRBV5-6 to TRBJ2-3; TRBD1 agrees at 9 bases. CDR3 length: 16 amino acids. Trimming at V came to 2 bases and at J to 7 bases, leaving 11 bases not matched to a gene. From germline, CDR1 is SGHDT and CDR2 YYEEEE. The chain's CDR3 is CASSLGPGTGLNTQYF. The CDR3 bases are TGTGCCAGCAGCTTAGGGCCCGGGACAGGGTTGAATACGCAGTATTTT.

J is TRBJ1-5 and V is TRBV19, with D hard to call. CDR1 is LNHDA, CDR2 SQIVND, per germline (reference sequence). The length of the CDR3 is 12 residues. V shed 2 bases and J shed 6 bases, with 5 bases lying between them. The DNA of the CDR3 is TGTGCCAGTAGTATACGCGGTCAGCCCCAGCATTTT. Translated, it gives CASSIRGQPQHF. The full variable domain, completed using reference TRBV19 and TRBJ1-5, is DGGITQSPKYLFRKEGQNVTLSCEQNLNHDAMYWYRQDPGQGLRLIYYSQIVNDFQKGDIAEGYSVSREKKESFPLTVTSAQKNPTAFYLCASSIRGQPQHFGDGTRLSIL.

The DNA for the CDR3 is TGTGCCAGCAGCGACGACAGGGGACTCACCGGGGAGCTGTTTTTT. It yields the protein CASSDDRGLTGELFF. The V and J genes are TRBV7-9 and TRBJ2-2, with 8 bases fitting TRBD1. The V gene's germline CDR1 is SEHNR and CDR2 FQNEAQ (reference sequence). Trimming removed 5 bases from V and 4 bases from J; junction bases left unmatched: 6. The CDR3 consists of 15 residues.

This chain links TRBV4-2 with TRBJ2-6; TRBD2 agrees at 7 bases. The V segment lost 0 bases and the J segment 0 bases; nucleotides outside the gene matches: 11. The CDR3 consists of 20 residues. CDR1 LGHNA and CDR2 YNFKEQ come from the germline V gene. The CDR3 is CASSQDTGEGFTSGANVLTF. As DNA, the CDR3 is TGTGCCAGCAGCCAAGATACTGGGGAGGGGTTTACCTCTGGGGCCAACGTCCTGACTTTC.

The CDR3 here is CASGVGGEKLFF. As DNA, the CDR3 is TGTGCCAGCGGCGTCGGGGGTGAAAAACTGTTTTTT. The rearrangement links TRBV7-9 to TRBJ1-4; tentatively, D is TRBD1 (5 bases). Trimming took 8 bases from V and 7 from J, leaving 11 bases between them. This CDR3 contains 12 residues. Germline CDR1 and CDR2: SEHNR and FQNEAQ (reference sequence).

J is TRBJ2-3 and V is TRBV5-1; TRBD1 matches at 8 bases. The CDR3 length is 16 residues. Germline trimming cut 4 bases from V and 2 bases from J; bases unmatched to any gene: 9. Looked up from germline, CDR1 is SGHRS and CDR2 is YFSETQ. This CDR3 is CASSKYGQGSTDTQYF. CDR3 DNA sequence: TGCGCCAGCAGCAAATACGGACAGGGATCCACAGATACGCAGTATTTT. Based on the CDR3 plus reference TRBV5-1 and TRBJ2-3, the full variable domain is KAGVTQTPRYLIKTRGQQVTLSCSPISGHRSVSWYQQTPGQGLQFLFEYFSETQRNKGNFPGRFSGRQFSNSRSEMNVSTLELGDSALYLCASSKYGQGSTDTQYFGPGTRLTVL.

The gene calls are TRBV19 and TRBJ1-2, with D unresolved. The CDR3 loop spans 14 amino acids. Per germline, CDR1 LNHDA and CDR2 SQIVND (reference sequence). V lost 5 bases, J lost 7 bases, and 17 bases lay in between. This CDR3 is CASSPSGGEPGYTF. The CDR3, as DNA: TGTGCCAGTAGTCCCTCCGGCGGGGAACCTGGCTACACCTTC.